The T cell receptor beta chain under discussion was sequenced for a study of blood T cell repertoires in COVID-19. The CDR3 runs to 12 residues. V lost 11 bases to trimming and J lost 4 bases; unmatched junction nucleotides: 4. The table came from immunoSEQ multiplex PCR; TCRdb's copy has only in-frame clones and leaves some out. This repertoire shows 80,000 to 90,000 clones, about 85% found once; its top ten account for approximately 3%. The source material was peripheral blood. The chain combines TRBV12-3 or TRBV12-4 with TRBJ1-3; 8 bases are a match to TRBD1. The clonotype comes from a woman older than 75 with COVID-19, enrolled during active disease. CDR3 coding DNA: TGTGCCGGGACAGGAGACGGAAACACCATATATTTT. This encodes CAGTGDGNTIYF.